This TCR beta chain derives from a study of T cells in Graves' hyperthyroidism and ophthalmopathy. Findings of the study overall: Most clonotypes expanded in thyroid above 0.001 were likewise present in blood.

This clonotype was seen at least ten times. Antigen: not known. Trimming stripped 0 bases from V and 4 bases from J, with 16 bases between. Germline values: CDR1 LNHNV, CDR2 YYDKDF (reference sequence). The CDR3 has 17 amino acids. Diagnostic decisions used clinical symptoms, serum thyroxine and TRAb, thyroid ultrasound and orbital computed tomography. RNA transcripts were the template for amplifying TCR beta CDR3 regions. First-round RT-PCR of the TCR CDR3 relied on the HTBI primer set. Each CDR3 protein gets one entry after TCRdb re-called the multiplex PCR reads with MiXCR. Of hundreds of thousands of distinct CDR3 sequences listed, roughly 46% were seen once; the top ten hold more than 7%.

The sequence was collected from an adult man with Graves' disease, either hyperthyroidism or ophthalmopathy (not recorded which). The V and J genes are TRBV15 and TRBJ1-3; weak D call: TRBD1 (5 bases). The sequenced sample was peripheral blood or thyroid tissue (not recorded which). The CDR3 nucleotides read TGTGCCACCAGCAGAGATGGGGCCCCGCGGGCGGGAAACACCATATATTTT. It is translated as CATSRDGAPRAGNTIYF.